This T cell receptor (beta chain) was sequenced in a study of technical replicates of blood from a handful of donors. Clones were sequenced by immunoSEQ multiplex PCR, and TCRdb holds only the in-frame ones, with some missing. This sample yields about 83,000 clones, of which about 92% are seen a single time; about 0.27% belongs to the top ten. V was clipped by 6 bases and J by 5 bases, with 11 bases between them. The CDR3 consists of 13 residues. Germline lookup yields CDR1 LNHDA and CDR2 SQIVND (reference sequence). The rearrangement links TRBV19 to TRBJ1-5; D perhaps matches TRBD1 (6 bases). The sample consisted of T cells isolated from PBMCs. This TCR was sampled from a human donor in good health. CDR3 sequence: CASSTGRDQPQHF. CDR3 coding DNA: TGTGCCAGTAGCACAGGGAGAGATCAGCCCCAGCATTTT.